What follows are 7 T cell receptor beta chains derived from one specimen sequenced in a study of T-cell memory formation after mild COVID-19. One entry per CDR3 protein, called by TCRdb with MiXCR from the 5' RACE reads. The table has tens of thousands of distinct CDR3 sequences, around 15% seen once. Sequencing was performed on PBMCs or a T cell subset sorted from them (not recorded which). Source of these receptors: an adult who had mild COVID-19 (a few samples of this study predate the infection). Cell type and time point are not known.

This clonotype was seen repeatedly, ten times or more. The rearrangement joins TRBV10-3 to TRBJ2-2; perhaps TRBD2 as D (5 bases). This CDR3 region has 14 residues. Germline loops: CDR1 ENHRY, CDR2 SYGVKD. Trimming left V 4 bases short and J 2 bases short, with 8 bases between. DNA for the CDR3: TGTGCCATCAGTGCCCGGGAAAACACCGGGGAGCTGTTTTTT. This gives the protein CAISARENTGELFF.

V and J are TRBV10-3 and TRBJ1-1, with 7 bases lining up with TRBD1. The CDR3 runs 14 residues. Per germline, CDR1 ENHRY and CDR2 SYGVKD. The V gene end was trimmed by 6 bases and the J gene end by 4 bases; junction bases not matched to a gene: 8. The CDR3 is CAIRETGEITEAFF. As DNA, the CDR3 is TGTGCCATCAGGGAAACAGGGGAGATCACTGAAGCTTTCTTT.

Ten or more counts support this clonotype. The chain couples TRBV5-1 to TRBJ2-1; D is ambiguous. V shed 4 bases and J shed 11 bases, with 25 bases lying between them. The germline V gene has CDR1 SGHRS and CDR2 YFSETQ. This CDR3 comprises 16 residues. The CDR3 DNA is TGCGCCAGCAGCCCCCAAGTCGTAGCCGGTTGGGCCCAGCAGTTCTTC. As protein: CASSPQVVAGWAQQFF.

This clonotype occurred many times. The V call is TRBV5-5, the J call TRBJ2-5; 14 positions match TRBD2. This CDR3 is 16 amino acids long. Per the germline V gene, CDR1 is SGHKS and CDR2 is YYEKEE (reference sequence). The V gene end was trimmed by 5 bases and the J gene end by 5 bases; junction bases not matched to a gene: 8. The CDR3 DNA reads TGTGCCAGCAGGGGACTAGCGGGAGTATCAAGTGAGACCCAGTACTTC. Its translation is CASRGLAGVSSETQYF. Using reference TRBV5-5 and TRBJ2-5 for the parts outside the CDR3, the full variable domain is DAGVTQSPTHLIKTRGQQVTLRCSPISGHKSVSWYQQVLGQGPQFIFQYYEKEERGRGNFPDRFSARQFPNYSSELNVNALLLGDSALYLCASRGLAGVSSETQYFGPGTRLLVL.

At least ten counts were recorded for this clonotype. The chain is built from TRBV11-2 and TRBJ2-1; 7 positions match TRBD2. The CDR3 is 21 residues long. The V segment lost 5 bases and the J segment 0 bases; nucleotides outside the gene matches: 22. Germline assignment: CDR1 SGHAT and CDR2 FQNNGV. DNA for the CDR3: TGTGCCAGCAGCCCCATTCGCCCGAGGAGCGGGAACCGATTCTCCTACAATGAGCAGTTCTTC. Translating it yields CASSPIRPRSGNRFSYNEQFF.

The chain carries TRBV5-4 and TRBJ2-2; 8 nucleotides line up with TRBD1. Trimming cost V 4 bases and J 0 bases; bases outside gene matches: 5. Germline V CDR1 and CDR2: SGHNT, YYREEE (reference sequence). CDR3 length: 16 residues. Here the CDR3 DNA reads TGTGCCAGCAGCCCTAGACAGGGGACGAACACCGGGGAGCTGTTTTTT. Protein product: CASSPRQGTNTGELFF.

The chain links TRBV4-2 to TRBJ2-1; TRBD1 agrees at 10 bases. CDR1 is LGHNA and CDR2 is YNFKEQ in the germline V gene. CDR3 length equals 18 residues. With V trimmed by 2 bases and J by 6 bases, 13 bases remained unmatched. The CDR3: CASSQTKTGGGGGNEQFF. The DNA for the CDR3 is TGTGCCAGCAGCCAAACCAAGACAGGGGGCGGAGGGGGCAATGAGCAGTTCTTC.